The T cell receptor (beta chain) described here comes from a study of shared T cell receptors in the human thymus. Germline CDR1 and CDR2: MNHNS and SASEGT. V lost 3 bases, J lost 1 base, and 9 bases stayed unmatched. The CDR3 loop spans 17 amino acids. The assay was immunoSEQ multiplex PCR, and TCRdb's table has in-frame clones only and misses some. In the table there are 650,000 to 950,000 clones, 75% to 90% of which are singletons. The same data also went into a second study, on human thymus T cells. As that study records: Resections that were taken during corrective heart surgery supplied the thymus tissue. An apparent bias in V and J gene usage was seen in thymic and blood repertoires.

The chain combines TRBV6-1 with TRBJ2-3; 8 positions match TRBD1. The clonotype originates from a girl in the first two years of life with a congenital heart defect. Sequencing used thymocytes. The CDR3 sequence: CASSDLTGVGGTDTQYF. For the CDR3, the DNA is TGTGCCAGCAGTGACCTGACAGGGGTGGGGGGCACAGATACGCAGTATTTT.